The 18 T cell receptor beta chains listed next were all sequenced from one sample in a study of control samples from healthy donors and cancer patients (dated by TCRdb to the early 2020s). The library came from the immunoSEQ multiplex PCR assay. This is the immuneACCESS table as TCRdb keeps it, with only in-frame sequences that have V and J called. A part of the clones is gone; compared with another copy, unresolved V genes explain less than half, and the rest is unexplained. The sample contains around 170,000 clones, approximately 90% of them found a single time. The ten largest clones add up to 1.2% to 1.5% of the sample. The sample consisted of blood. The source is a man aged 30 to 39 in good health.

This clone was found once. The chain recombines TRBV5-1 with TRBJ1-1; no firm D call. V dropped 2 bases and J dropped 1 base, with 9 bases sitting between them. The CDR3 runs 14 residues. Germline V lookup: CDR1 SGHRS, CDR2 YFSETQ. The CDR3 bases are TGCGCCAGCAGCTTTGAACGGGGGAACACTGAAGCTTTCTTT. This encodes CASSFERGNTEAFF.

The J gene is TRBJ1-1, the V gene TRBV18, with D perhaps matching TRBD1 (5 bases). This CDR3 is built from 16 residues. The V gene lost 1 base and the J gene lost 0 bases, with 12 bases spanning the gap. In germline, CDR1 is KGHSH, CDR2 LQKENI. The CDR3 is CASSPQGTLVNTEAFF. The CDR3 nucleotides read TGTGCCAGCTCACCACAAGGGACCCTCGTGAACACTGAAGCTTTCTTT.

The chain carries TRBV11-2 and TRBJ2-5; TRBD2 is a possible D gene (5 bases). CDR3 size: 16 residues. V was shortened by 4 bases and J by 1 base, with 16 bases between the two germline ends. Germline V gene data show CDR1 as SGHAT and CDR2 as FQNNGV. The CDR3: CASSSRTDILQETQYF. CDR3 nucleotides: TGTGCCAGCAGCTCTCGGACTGACATTCTCCAAGAGACCCAGTACTTC.

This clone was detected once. CDR3 DNA: TGTGCCACCACCGATGGAGGGTCAGGTACGCAGTATTTT. Amino acids: CATTDGGSGTQYF. This chain joins TRBV24-1 and TRBJ2-3; tentatively, D is TRBD2 (6 bases). Germline V gene sequence: CDR1 KGHDR, CDR2 SFDVKD. The ends were cut back, 8 bases at V and 8 bases at J, with 16 bases in the middle. The CDR3 loop spans 13 amino acids.

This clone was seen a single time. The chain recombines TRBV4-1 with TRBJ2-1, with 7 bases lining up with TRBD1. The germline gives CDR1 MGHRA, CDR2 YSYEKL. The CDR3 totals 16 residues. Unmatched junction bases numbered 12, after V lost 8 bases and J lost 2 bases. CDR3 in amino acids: CASRPKGGLTYNEQFF. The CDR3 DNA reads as TGCGCCAGCCGACCGAAAGGGGGCCTCACCTACAATGAGCAGTTCTTC.

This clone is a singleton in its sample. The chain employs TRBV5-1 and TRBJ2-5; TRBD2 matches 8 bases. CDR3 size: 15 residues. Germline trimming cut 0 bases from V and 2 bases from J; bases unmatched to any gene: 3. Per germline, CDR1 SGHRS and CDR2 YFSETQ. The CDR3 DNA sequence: TGCGCCAGCAGCTTGGGACTAGCGTATCAAGAGACCCAGTACTTC. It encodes CASSLGLAYQETQYF.

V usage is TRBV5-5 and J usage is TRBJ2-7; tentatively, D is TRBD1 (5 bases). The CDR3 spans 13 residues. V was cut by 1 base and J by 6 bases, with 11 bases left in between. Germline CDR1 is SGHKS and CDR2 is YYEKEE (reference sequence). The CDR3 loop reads CASSLQGPREQYF. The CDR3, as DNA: TGTGCCAGCAGCTTGCAGGGCCCCCGCGAGCAGTACTTC.

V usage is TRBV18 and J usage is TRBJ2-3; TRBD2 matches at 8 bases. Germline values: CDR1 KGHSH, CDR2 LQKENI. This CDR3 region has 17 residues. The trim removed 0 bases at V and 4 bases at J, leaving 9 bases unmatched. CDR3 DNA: TGTGCCAGCTCACCACCGGGGGTAGCGGGGAGACCAGATACGCAGTATTTT. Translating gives CASSPPGVAGRPDTQYF.

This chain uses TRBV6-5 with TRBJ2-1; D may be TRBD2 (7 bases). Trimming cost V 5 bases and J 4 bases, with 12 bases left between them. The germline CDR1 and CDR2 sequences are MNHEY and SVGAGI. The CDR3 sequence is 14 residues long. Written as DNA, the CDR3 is TGTGCCAGCAGTAACAGGGACTATTACAATGAGCAGTTCTTC. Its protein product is CASSNRDYYNEQFF.

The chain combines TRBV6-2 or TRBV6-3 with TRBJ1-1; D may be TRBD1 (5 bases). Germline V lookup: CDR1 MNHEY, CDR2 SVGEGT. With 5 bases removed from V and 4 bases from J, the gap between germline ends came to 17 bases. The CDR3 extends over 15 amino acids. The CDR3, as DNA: TGTGCCAGCAGTGGAGGGGACGGCCCTCTCACTGAAGCTTTCTTT. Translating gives CASSGGDGPLTEAFF.

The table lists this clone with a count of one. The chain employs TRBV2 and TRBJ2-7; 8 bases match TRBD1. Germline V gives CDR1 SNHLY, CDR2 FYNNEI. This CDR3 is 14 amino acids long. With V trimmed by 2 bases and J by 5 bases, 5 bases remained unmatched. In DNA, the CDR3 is TGTGCCAGCAGTGAAAGGACAGGGATCCACGAGCAGTACTTC. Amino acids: CASSERTGIHEQYF.

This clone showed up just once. CDR3 sequence reads: CSAYDRETQYF. Written as DNA, the CDR3 is TGCAGTGCTTACGACCGAGAGACCCAGTACTTC. The chain carries TRBV20-1 and TRBJ2-5; D not resolved. V lost 5 bases, J lost 4 bases, and 8 bases lay in between. The CDR3 is 11 amino acids. Germline CDR1 reads DFQATT; CDR2 reads SNEGSKA (reference sequence).

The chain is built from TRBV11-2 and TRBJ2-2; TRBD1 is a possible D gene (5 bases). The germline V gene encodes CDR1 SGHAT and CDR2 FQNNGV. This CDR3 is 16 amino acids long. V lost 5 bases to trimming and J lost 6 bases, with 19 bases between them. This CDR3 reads CASSPSWGALSGELFF. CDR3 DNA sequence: TGTGCCAGCAGCCCCAGCTGGGGCGCCCTTTCCGGGGAGCTGTTTTTT.

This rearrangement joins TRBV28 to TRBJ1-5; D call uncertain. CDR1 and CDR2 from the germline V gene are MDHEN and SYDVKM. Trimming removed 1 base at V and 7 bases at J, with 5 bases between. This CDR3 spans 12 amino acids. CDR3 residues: CASSLSGQPQHF. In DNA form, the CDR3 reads TGTGCCAGCAGTTTATCCGGGCAGCCCCAGCATTTT.

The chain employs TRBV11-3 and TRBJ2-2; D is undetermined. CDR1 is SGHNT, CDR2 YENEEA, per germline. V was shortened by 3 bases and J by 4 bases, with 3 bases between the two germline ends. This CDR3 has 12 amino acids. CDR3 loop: CASSFSTGELFF. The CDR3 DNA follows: TGTGCCAGCAGCTTTAGCACCGGGGAGCTGTTTTTT.

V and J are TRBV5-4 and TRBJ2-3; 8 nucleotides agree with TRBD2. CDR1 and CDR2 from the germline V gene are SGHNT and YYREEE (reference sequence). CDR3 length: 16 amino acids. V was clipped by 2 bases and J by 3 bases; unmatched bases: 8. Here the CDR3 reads CASSFFRGGSTDTQYF. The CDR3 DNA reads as TGTGCCAGCAGCTTTTTTCGGGGGGGGTCTACAGATACGCAGTATTTT. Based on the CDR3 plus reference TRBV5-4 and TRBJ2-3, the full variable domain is ETGVTQSPTHLIKTRGQQVTLRCSSQSGHNTVSWYQQALGQGPQFIFQYYREEENGRGNFPPRFSGLQFPNYSSELNVNALELDDSALYLCASSFFRGGSTDTQYFGPGTRLTVL.

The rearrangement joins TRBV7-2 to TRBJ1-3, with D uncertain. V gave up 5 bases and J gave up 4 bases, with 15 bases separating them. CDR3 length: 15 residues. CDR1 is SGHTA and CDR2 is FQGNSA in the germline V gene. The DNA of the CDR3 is TGTGCCAGCAGCGCAAGCGGGTCGGGGGGAAACACCATATATTTT. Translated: CASSASGSGGNTIYF.

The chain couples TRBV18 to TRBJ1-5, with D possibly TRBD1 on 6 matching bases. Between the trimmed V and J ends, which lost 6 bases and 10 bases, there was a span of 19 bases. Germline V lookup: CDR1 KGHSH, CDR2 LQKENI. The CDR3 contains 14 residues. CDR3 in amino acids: CASSLGGRGSPQHF. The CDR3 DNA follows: TGTGCCAGCTCCCTTGGTGGGAGGGGGTCTCCCCAGCATTTT.